These T cell receptor beta chains were read from a single sample in a study of spatial heterogeneity in lung cancer. MiXCR, run by TCRdb on the 5' RACE reads, gives a single entry per CDR3 protein. The table includes roughly 50,000 distinct CDR3 sequences, 7.5% to 9% detected once. The sequencing used PBMCs, collected at surgery. The receptors originated from a female donor with early-stage non-small cell lung cancer. Both conserved end residues are part of each CDR3. The D gene is left open where the match is weak. Clone size appears in some rows only: once, few, many, or a class for an expanded clone.

V: TRBV7-2; size: many; D: NA; J: TRBJ2-1; CDR3: CASSSKGDGLDNEQFF; DNA: TGTGCCAGCAGCTCGAAGGGGGATGGGTTGGACAATGAGCAGTTCTTC
V: TRBV7-7; size: few; D: TRBD1; J: TRBJ2-2; CDR3: CASRLDRGAGELFF; DNA: TGTGCCAGCAGACTAGACAGGGGGGCCGGGGAGCTGTTTTTT
V: TRBV10-3; size: many; D: NA; J: TRBJ1-5; CDR3: CAISAGDLWNQPQHF; DNA: TGTGCCATCAGTGCCGGGGACCTATGGAATCAGCCCCAGCATTTT
V: TRBV6-2/TRBV6-3; size: NA; D: NA; J: TRBJ2-1; CDR3: CAVSGGVRNEQFF; DNA: TGTGCCGTTTCGGGGGGCGTCCGGAATGAGCAGTTCTTC
V: TRBV27; size: many; D: TRBD1; J: TRBJ2-2; CDR3: CASSSVGTGLTGELFF; DNA: TGTGCCAGCAGCTCTGTCGGGACAGGGTTGACCGGGGAGCTGTTTTTT
V: TRBV7-2; size: many; D: TRBD2; J: TRBJ2-2; CDR3: CASRVLLAGGELFF; DNA: TGTGCCAGCAGGGTGCTGCTAGCGGGGGGGGAGCTGTTTTTT
V: TRBV7-2; size: few; D: NA; J: TRBJ2-3; CDR3: CASSFEDVPTDTQYF; DNA: TGTGCCAGCAGCTTTGAGGACGTGCCCACAGATACGCAGTATTTT
V: TRBV7-3; size: many; D: NA; J: TRBJ2-1; CDR3: CASSLTGPNNEQFF; DNA: TGTGCCAGCAGCTTAACCGGTCCCAACAATGAGCAGTTCTTC
V: TRBV5-1; size: few; D: NA; J: TRBJ1-1; CDR3: CASSIGPSGMNTEAFF; DNA: TGCGCCAGCAGCATCGGTCCCTCCGGTATGAACACTGAAGCTTTCTTT
V: TRBV20-1; size: many; D: NA; J: TRBJ2-2; CDR3: CSAPVQRGTLSNTGELFF; DNA: TGCAGTGCTCCGGTACAGAGGGGGACCTTGTCGAACACCGGGGAGCTGTTTTTT
V: TRBV12-2; size: NA; D: NA; J: TRBJ1-5; CDR3: CASRSRTGNQPQHF; DNA: TGTGCAAGTCGCTCGCGGACAGGCAATCAGCCCCAGCATTTT
V: TRBV19; size: many; D: NA; J: TRBJ1-4; CDR3: CASRKTGGDEKLFF; DNA: TGTGCCAGTAGGAAAACGGGAGGGGATGAAAAACTGTTTTTT
V: TRBV6-5; size: many; D: NA; J: TRBJ2-1; CDR3: CASSYSIDNEQFF; DNA: TGTGCCAGCAGTTACTCGATCGACAATGAGCAGTTCTTC
V: TRBV6-1; size: many; D: TRBD1; J: TRBJ1-1; CDR3: CAESIGQGRNTEAFF; DNA: TGTGCCGAGTCAATAGGACAGGGGAGAAACACTGAAGCTTTCTTT
V: TRBV5-1; size: many; D: TRBD1; J: TRBJ2-7; CDR3: CASSFTGDMNEQYF; DNA: TGCGCCAGCAGCTTTACAGGGGACATGAACGAGCAGTACTTC
V: TRBV7-6; size: NA; D: TRBD2; J: TRBJ2-5; CDR3: CASSLGAGGVETQYF; DNA: TGTGCCAGCAGCTTGGGAGCGGGGGGTGTAGAGACCCAGTACTTC
V: TRBV7-2; size: few; D: NA; J: TRBJ2-1; CDR3: CASSPQGRGNEQFF; DNA: TGTGCCAGCAGCCCCCAGGGAAGAGGTAATGAGCAGTTCTTC
V: TRBV11-2; size: many; D: TRBD2; J: TRBJ2-1; CDR3: CASSLLAGAPVREQFF; DNA: TGTGCCAGCAGCTTACTAGCGGGGGCCCCAGTACGTGAGCAGTTCTTC
V: TRBV4-3; size: many; D: TRBD1; J: TRBJ1-2; CDR3: CASSQVKGGDYGYTF; DNA: TGCGCCAGCAGCCAGGTTAAAGGGGGCGACTATGGCTACACCTTC
V: TRBV6-2/TRBV6-3; size: few; D: TRBD1; J: TRBJ1-5; CDR3: CASSYRQGGSYSNQPQHF; DNA: TGTGCCAGCAGTTACAGGCAGGGGGGTTCCTATAGCAATCAGCCCCAGCATTTT
V: TRBV20-1; size: few; D: TRBD2; J: TRBJ2-1; CDR3: CSALTSGGAEAGYNEQFF; DNA: TGCAGTGCCCTGACTAGCGGGGGGGCCGAGGCAGGTTACAATGAGCAGTTCTTC
V: TRBV4-3; size: few; D: NA; J: TRBJ2-1; CDR3: CASSQSTYNEQFF; DNA: TGCGCCAGCAGCCAAAGTACCTACAATGAGCAGTTCTTC
V: TRBV11-1; size: many; D: NA; J: TRBJ1-1; CDR3: CASSSTSWTTGPLEAFF; DNA: TGTGCCAGCAGCTCCACTTCTTGGACGACGGGGCCGTTGGAAGCTTTCTTT
V: TRBV9; size: NA; D: NA; J: TRBJ2-7; CDR3: CASSVDPSSEQYF; DNA: TGTGCCAGCAGCGTAGATCCTAGTTCCGAGCAGTACTTC
V: TRBV6-6; size: many; D: NA; J: TRBJ2-3; CDR3: CASSPPGGRHADTQYF; DNA: TGTGCCAGCAGCCCGCCGGGGGGCCGACATGCAGATACGCAGTATTTT
V: TRBV12-3/TRBV12-4; size: few; D: NA; J: TRBJ2-3; CDR3: CASSFERGANTDTQYF; DNA: TGTGCCAGCAGTTTTGAACGGGGGGCGAACACAGATACGCAGTATTTT
V: TRBV9; size: few; D: NA; J: TRBJ2-5; CDR3: CASSVAAGRVETQYF; DNA: TGTGCCAGCAGCGTAGCGGCTGGCAGGGTCGAGACCCAGTACTTC
V: TRBV7-2; size: NA; D: TRBD1; J: TRBJ2-5; CDR3: CASSRDRVNQETQYF; DNA: TGTGCCAGCAGCCGGGACAGGGTTAACCAAGAGACCCAGTACTTC
V: TRBV29-1; size: many; D: NA; J: TRBJ2-3; CDR3: CSVEDEEVGPTTQYF; DNA: TGCAGCGTTGAAGATGAGGAGGTCGGGCCGACTACGCAGTATTTT
V: TRBV7-2; size: many; D: NA; J: TRBJ1-5; CDR3: CASSLRVGENQPQHF; DNA: TGTGCCAGCAGCTTAAGGGTCGGAGAAAATCAGCCCCAGCATTTT
V: TRBV7-2; size: NA; D: NA; J: TRBJ2-4; CDR3: CASSSYGQLAKNIQYF; DNA: TGTGCCAGCAGCTCGTACGGACAGTTGGCCAAAAACATTCAGTACTTC
V: TRBV5-1; size: NA; D: NA; J: TRBJ2-5; CDR3: CASSAAGQLGETQYF; DNA: TGCGCCAGCAGCGCAGCGGGACAGTTAGGAGAGACCCAGTACTTC
V: TRBV5-1; size: few; D: NA; J: TRBJ2-7; CDR3: CASSLEGLGSYEQYF; DNA: TGCGCCAGCAGCTTGGAAGGGCTCGGTTCCTACGAGCAGTACTTC
V: TRBV9; size: many; D: NA; J: TRBJ1-6; CDR3: CASSVGYGISPLHF; DNA: TGTGCCAGCAGCGTAGGGTACGGGATTTCACCCCTCCACTTT
V: TRBV12-3/TRBV12-4; size: many; D: NA; J: TRBJ1-1; CDR3: CASSQEGLLLAEAFF; DNA: TGTGCCAGCAGCCAGGAGGGCCTCCTCCTCGCTGAAGCTTTCTTT
V: TRBV27; size: NA; D: NA; J: TRBJ1-6; CDR3: CASSSLGSPLHF; DNA: TGTGCCAGCAGTTCCCTTGGGTCACCCCTCCACTTT
V: TRBV5-8; size: NA; D: NA; J: TRBJ1-5; CDR3: CASSSLVSTEQPQHF; DNA: TGTGCCAGCAGCTCGCTTGTTTCAACGGAACAGCCCCAGCATTTT